The T cell receptor beta chain described here comes from a study of blood T cell repertoires in COVID-19. The wider study: Nucleic acid was either cDNA or gDNA, and it came from T cells, B-cell-depleted T cells, or PBMCs.

The CDR3 sequence is 15 residues long. The germline V gene encodes CDR1 SGDLS and CDR2 YYNGEE. V was clipped by 0 bases and J by 0 bases, with 10 bases between them. Remarks on this clone: This specimen includes other DNA sequences encoding the same CDR3.

Under the authors' procedure: Estimated nucleated cell counts came from reference gene primer amplification. The protocol was immunoSEQ multiplex PCR, while the TCRdb copy is restricted to in-frame clones and leaves out a portion. The DNA gave D and trimming, while V, J and clone size come from that table. Of more than 150,000 clones in the sample, around 77% are singletons; the top ten hold 17%. The gene calls are TRBV9 and TRBJ2-7, with D possibly matching TRBD1 (7 bases). The source is a man in his sixties with active or convalescent COVID-19. Sequencing was performed on peripheral blood. The CDR3 spells CASSVGGTDSYEQYF. In DNA form, the CDR3 reads TGTGCCAGCAGCGTAGGCGGGACAGACTCCTACGAGCAGTACTTC.